The 30 T cell receptor beta chains given below trace back to one sample, sequenced in a study of blood T cell repertoires in COVID-19. Assay used: immunoSEQ multiplex PCR; TCRdb lists only in-frame clones, some missing. This table has about 210,000 clones, roughly 86% appearing once. The source material was peripheral blood. These receptors all come from a woman aged 40 to 50 with acute or convalescent COVID-19.

This clone is a singleton in its sample. CDR3 bases: TGTGCCAGCTCACCTACTGGGACTCCCAACAGCAATCAGCCCCAGCATTTT. Translating it yields CASSPTGTPNSNQPQHF. The V gene is TRBV18, the J gene TRBJ1-5, with a possible D match to TRBD1 (5 bases). From germline, CDR1 is KGHSH and CDR2 LQKENI. V was shortened by 3 bases and J by 1 base, with 16 bases between the two germline ends. The CDR3 runs to 17 residues.

This clone was seen more than once but under ten times. This chain uses TRBV12-3 or TRBV12-4 with TRBJ2-7; 7 bases align to TRBD1. The CDR3 extends over 13 amino acids. With 5 bases clipped from V and 3 bases from J, the junction kept 4 bases outside the gene matches. Written as DNA, the CDR3 is TGTGCCAGCAGTGACAGGGCCTACTACGAGCAGTACTTC. Residues: CASSDRAYYEQYF.

This chain connects TRBV4-1 to TRBJ2-7; 12 positions agree with TRBD2. The ends lost 0 bases at V and 4 bases at J; junction bases unmatched: 4. CDR1 is MGHRA and CDR2 is YSYEKL in the germline V gene. The CDR3 has 16 residues. DNA of the CDR3: TGCGCCAGCAGCCAAGAACTAGCGGGAGGAAGGTACGAGCAGTACTTC. Amino acid sequence: CASSQELAGGRYEQYF.

The chain combines TRBV6-6 with TRBJ1-3, with TRBD1 matching 8 bases. With V trimmed by 3 bases and J by 0 bases, 4 bases remained unmatched. The CDR3 spans 16 residues. Germline CDR1 reads MNHNY; CDR2 reads SVGAGI (reference sequence). The CDR3 nucleotides read TGTGCCAGCAGTTATTCGGGGACAGGCTCTGGAAACACCATATATTTT. This encodes CASSYSGTGSGNTIYF.

The chain employs TRBV7-2 and TRBJ2-7; D unresolved. V was pared by 2 bases and J by 3 bases, with 5 bases between. Germline loops: CDR1 SGHTA, CDR2 FQGNSA. There are 12 residues in the CDR3. The CDR3 protein is CASSLNGYEQYF. In nucleotides, the CDR3 is TGTGCCAGCAGCTTAAACGGCTACGAGCAGTACTTC.

This clone was counted a few times. One end of the junction fails to match germline, which may point to a read error. V is TRBV2 and J is TRBJ2-3, with D perhaps matching TRBD2 (5 bases). Germline V lookup: CDR1 SNHLY, CDR2 FYNNEI. The CDR3 covers 13 residues. The CDR3 DNA reads as TGCACGGGGAGTACATTCAGCACAGATACGCAGTATTTT. Its translation: CTGSTFSTDTQYF.

This sequence joins TRBV3-1 (or the pseudogene TRBV3-2) and TRBJ2-2; 7 bases match TRBD1. Germline V CDR1 and CDR2: LGHDT, YNNKEL (reference sequence). The CDR3 totals 17 residues. J gave up 3 bases and V 2 bases, and 9 bases lay outside the gene matches. This CDR3 reads CASSQSAGGRDTGELFF. The DNA for the CDR3 is TGTGCCAGCAGCCAATCCGCAGGGGGAAGGGACACCGGGGAGCTGTTTTTT.

J is TRBJ2-7 and V is TRBV30, with D unclear. Germline CDR1 GTSNPN, CDR2 SVGIG (reference sequence). The CDR3 covers 13 residues. Trimming stripped 3 bases from V and 5 bases from J, with 14 bases between. The CDR3, as DNA: TGTGCCTGGAGCCGAAGACAAACCCACGAGCAGTACTTC. Translating it yields CAWSRRQTHEQYF.

V and J are TRBV5-6 and TRBJ1-2; possibly TRBD1 for D (6 bases). The germline V and J ends were trimmed by 1 base and 6 bases, with 13 bases remaining between them. This CDR3 has 14 residues. The germline V gene has CDR1 SGHDT and CDR2 YYEEEE. Here the CDR3 reads CASSLFSRDNGYTF. CDR3 DNA sequence: TGTGCCAGCAGCTTGTTTTCCAGGGACAATGGCTACACCTTC.

The chain couples TRBV6-4 to TRBJ2-7, with 13 bases fitting TRBD2. V trimming: 8 bases; J trimming: 7 bases; junction bases outside the gene matches: 11. The CDR3 is 15 amino acids. The V gene's germline CDR1 is MRHNA and CDR2 SNTAGT. As DNA, the CDR3 is TGTGCCAGCGGGGGACTAGCGGGATACTCTCGGGAGCAGTACTTC. This codes for CASGGLAGYSREQYF.

This clone was seen more than once but under ten times. V and J are TRBV10-2 and TRBJ2-1; D possibly corresponds to TRBD2 (6 bases). The germline V gene encodes CDR1 WSHSY and CDR2 SAAADI. This CDR3 has 14 amino acids. V gave up 7 bases and J gave up 7 bases, with 17 bases separating them. CDR3 sequence: CASTPVRGTNEQFF. DNA of the CDR3: TGCGCCAGCACCCCCGTCCGGGGGACGAATGAGCAGTTCTTC.

With regard to this clone: Other DNA sequences in the sample encode the same CDR3. The chain recombines TRBV5-1 with TRBJ1-2, with TRBD1 as a possible D gene (6 bases). Trimming cost V 3 bases and J 3 bases, with 9 bases left between them. Germline assignment: CDR1 SGHRS and CDR2 YFSETQ. The CDR3 has 13 amino acids. This chain's CDR3 is CASSSDSYYGYTF. Written as DNA, the CDR3 is TGCGCCAGCAGCTCGGACAGCTACTATGGCTACACCTTC.

The chain joins TRBV24-1 to TRBJ2-1; D uncertain. This CDR3 has 12 amino acids. CDR1 KGHDR and CDR2 SFDVKD come from the germline V gene. V was trimmed by 1 base and J by 8 bases, leaving 5 bases between them. The chain's CDR3 is CATSDFSDEQFF. CDR3 DNA: TGTGCCACCAGTGATTTTAGTGATGAGCAGTTCTTC.

V is TRBV2 and J is TRBJ2-3, with 8 bases fitting TRBD2. The CDR3 spans 15 residues. J lost 0 bases, V lost 5 bases, and 4 bases had no gene match. The germline V gene encodes CDR1 SNHLY and CDR2 FYNNEI. Here the CDR3 reads CASSRAGGSTDTQYF. CDR3 bases: TGTGCCAGCAGTAGGGCGGGGGGAAGCACAGATACGCAGTATTTT.

The rearrangement links TRBV19 to TRBJ1-5; D is possibly TRBD1 (6 bases). Per the germline V gene, CDR1 is LNHDA and CDR2 is SQIVND (reference sequence). Trimming shortened V by 11 bases and J by 6 bases, and 17 bases separated the two germline ends. The CDR3 contains 13 residues. Written as DNA, the CDR3 is TGTGCCGAAGAGGGGGATATGAGTCAGCCCCAGCATTTT. The encoded protein is CAEEGDMSQPQHF.

This clone occurred once. The chain has TRBV14 and TRBJ2-2, with TRBD1 identical over 9 bases. This CDR3 contains 17 residues. J gave up 5 bases and V 4 bases, and 11 bases lay outside the gene matches. The germline gives CDR1 SGHDN, CDR2 FVKESK. CDR3 protein: CASSPFTGGIRTGELFF. In DNA form, the CDR3 reads TGTGCCAGCAGCCCCTTCACAGGGGGCATAAGGACCGGGGAGCTGTTTTTT. Based on the CDR3 plus reference TRBV14 and TRBJ2-2, the full variable domain is EAGVTQFPSHSVIEKGQTVTLRCDPISGHDNLYWYRRVMGKEIKFLLHFVKESKQDESGMPNNRFLAERTGGTYSTLKVQPAELEDSGVYFCASSPFTGGIRTGELFFGEGSRLTVL.

The chain carries TRBV5-5 and TRBJ1-2; maybe TRBD1 (5 bases). The CDR3 consists of 12 residues. Germline CDR1 reads SGHKS; CDR2 reads YYEKEE (reference sequence). Trimming took 6 bases from V and 2 from J, leaving 8 bases between them. The CDR3 reads CASISGNYGYTF. In DNA, the CDR3 is TGTGCCAGCATATCAGGGAACTATGGCTACACCTTC.

V gene TRBV12-3 or TRBV12-4 combines with J gene TRBJ2-2; a weak D match, TRBD1 (6 bases). Trimming took 5 bases from V and 4 from J, leaving 8 bases between them. The CDR3 runs to 13 residues. The CDR3 sequence: CASSPQGTGELFF. The DNA for the CDR3 is TGTGCCAGCAGTCCACAGGGCACCGGGGAGCTGTTTTTT.

The CDR3 DNA sequence: TGTGCCAGCAGCGTAGGGCTAGTGAACACCGGGGAGCTGTTTTTT. Translation gives CASSVGLVNTGELFF. The chain combines TRBV9 with TRBJ2-2; D not resolved. The germline V gene encodes CDR1 SGDLS and CDR2 YYNGEE. This CDR3 is 15 amino acids long. V shed 0 bases and J shed 1 base, with 7 bases lying between them.

The V and J genes are TRBV6-5 and TRBJ2-7; TRBD1 matches at 11 bases. The germline V gene has CDR1 MNHEY and CDR2 SVGAGI. This CDR3 contains 13 residues. J gave up 6 bases and V 6 bases, and 4 bases lay outside the gene matches. The CDR3 DNA is TGTGCCAGCAGACGGACAGGGGGCTTCGAGCAGTACTTC. Its translation is CASRRTGGFEQYF.

The CDR3 is CASSPGQAQYF. CDR3 coding DNA: TGCGCCAGCAGCCCGGGACAAGCGCAGTACTTC. The chain uses TRBV5-1 and TRBJ2-7; a weak D match, TRBD1 (6 bases). This CDR3 has 11 amino acids. With 4 bases removed from V and 9 bases from J, the gap between germline ends came to 11 bases. Germline CDR1 reads SGHRS; CDR2 reads YFSETQ.

This clone was seen a handful of times. The chain combines TRBV5-1 with TRBJ2-1, with TRBD2 matching over 9 bases. The V and J ends lost 1 base and 5 bases, in that order; junction bases with no gene match: 16. The CDR3 loop spans 19 amino acids. Germline CDR1 is SGHRS and CDR2 is YFSETQ. The CDR3 DNA follows: TGCGCCAGCAGCTTGAGGGCCGGGACTAGCCGGGGCCCTCACAATGAGCAGTTCTTC. Its protein is CASSLRAGTSRGPHNEQFF.

This sequence joins TRBV5-4 and TRBJ2-7; D perhaps matches TRBD1 (6 bases). The CDR3 is 14 amino acids. V was cut by 0 bases and J by 2 bases, with 9 bases left in between. Germline CDR1 reads SGHNT; CDR2 reads YYREEE (reference sequence). Here the CDR3 reads CASSLVTGTYEQYF. The CDR3, as DNA: TGTGCCAGCAGCTTGGTGACAGGAACCTACGAGCAGTACTTC.

V gene TRBV9 combines with J gene TRBJ2-3; no clear D. V lost 2 bases and J 1 base, leaving 5 bases between the germline ends. There are 13 residues in the CDR3. Germline assignment: CDR1 SGDLS and CDR2 YYNGEE. Here the CDR3 reads CASSVSGTDTQYF. For the CDR3, the DNA is TGTGCCAGCAGCGTCAGCGGCACAGATACGCAGTATTTT.

The chain is built from TRBV28 and TRBJ2-1; no clear D gene. This CDR3 comprises 13 residues. CDR1 MDHEN and CDR2 SYDVKM come from the germline V gene. V lost 1 base, J lost 5 bases, and 6 bases lay in between. The chain's CDR3 is CASSLLAHNEQFF. CDR3 coding DNA: TGTGCCAGCAGTTTATTAGCCCACAATGAGCAGTTCTTC.

This clone was seen only a few times. The V gene is TRBV27, the J gene TRBJ2-7, with 7 positions matching TRBD1. From germline, CDR1 is MNHEY and CDR2 SMNVEV (reference sequence). The CDR3 has 14 residues. The V gene end was trimmed by 7 bases and the J gene end by 4 bases; junction bases not matched to a gene: 10. In DNA, the CDR3 is TGTGCCAGCAAACCAGGGGGTTCGGGATACGAGCAGTACTTC. This codes for CASKPGGSGYEQYF.

This clone was detected only once. The chain uses TRBV14 and TRBJ2-4, with 7 bases lining up with TRBD1. The CDR3 extends over 13 amino acids. V shed 3 bases, J shed 10 bases, and the junction held 6 bases outside the gene matches. Looked up from germline, CDR1 is SGHDN and CDR2 is FVKESK. CDR3 sequence: CASSQTGRGIQYF. The CDR3, as DNA: TGTGCCAGCAGCCAGACAGGGCGCGGGATTCAGTACTTC.

CDR3 DNA: TGTGCCAGCAGCTTAGGAACAGGTTACGAGCAGTACTTC. Translation gives CASSLGTGYEQYF. V is TRBV11-2 and J is TRBJ2-7; D may be TRBD1 (5 bases). Per the germline V gene, CDR1 is SGHAT and CDR2 is FQNNGV. CDR3 length: 13 residues. The V and J ends lost 1 base and 4 bases respectively, with 8 bases between them.

The chain has TRBV30 and TRBJ1-2; D is uncertain. V lost 4 bases, J lost 6 bases, and 15 bases lay in between. Germline V CDR1 and CDR2: GTSNPN, SVGIG (reference sequence). The CDR3 spans 13 residues. In DNA, the CDR3 is TGTGCCTGGAATGTAGTAGGGAGTCATGGCTACACCTTC. This translates into CAWNVVGSHGYTF.

The J gene is TRBJ2-3, the V gene TRBV5-1, with 8 bases fitting TRBD2. CDR3 size: 15 residues. Losses at the gene ends were 0 bases for V and 3 bases for J; bases not matched to a gene: 3. From germline, CDR1 is SGHRS and CDR2 YFSETQ. CDR3 in amino acids: CASSLGSGVTDTQYF. DNA for the CDR3: TGCGCCAGCAGCTTGGGTAGCGGGGTAACAGATACGCAGTATTTT.